A single T cell receptor beta chain is shown here with its context. This record comes from a study of blood T cell repertoires in COVID-19. Study at large: From the United States, Italy and Spain came samples of acute and convalescent COVID-19. Sources were T cells, B-cell-depleted T cells, or PBMCs; the material itself was cDNA or gDNA.

In the original analysis: By means of reference gene primer amplification, nucleated cell counts were estimated. Profiling relied on immunoSEQ multiplex PCR, and the TCRdb table lists in-frame clones only, not all of them. From that table come the V and J calls and clone size; the DNA was used to work out D and trimming. Of tens of thousands of clones listed, 80% to 85% are singletons. The germline gives CDR1 SEHNR, CDR2 FQNEAQ (reference sequence). This CDR3 contains 14 residues. The V segment lost 7 bases and the J segment 6 bases; nucleotides outside the gene matches: 9. The receptor's source is a woman older than 75 with active or convalescent COVID-19. This chain uses TRBV7-9 with TRBJ2-3; 8 nucleotides match TRBD2. Sequenced sample: peripheral blood. The CDR3, as DNA: TGTGCCAGCAAGGAGGGACTAGGCGGGGATACGCAGTATTTT. Its protein is CASKEGLGGDTQYF.